Presented here are 9 T cell receptor beta chains from one specimen sequenced in a study of response to subunit inactivated influenza vaccine. TCRdb re-called the RT-PCR reads with MiXCR, one entry per CDR3 protein. The table shows roughly 150,000 distinct CDR3 sequences, with roughly a tenth occurring only once. The input for sequencing was non-naive T cells sorted from PBMCs, taken about 40 days after vaccination. These receptors were collected from a man aged 50 to 59 who received an inactivated influenza vaccine.

At least ten counts were recorded for this clonotype. The chain couples TRBV28 to TRBJ2-3; TRBD1 or TRBD2 may be the D gene (5 bases each). This CDR3 is built from 15 residues. Trimming took off 3 bases at V and 1 base at J, with 11 bases between the two ends. Looked up from germline, CDR1 is MDHEN and CDR2 is SYDVKM. The chain's CDR3 is CASSFFVGGTDTQYF. The CDR3 DNA sequence: TGTGCCAGCAGTTTTTTCGTGGGGGGCACAGATACGCAGTATTTT.

This clonotype was seen a few times. This chain joins TRBV18 and TRBJ2-4, with 7 bases aligning to TRBD1. CDR3 length: 17 residues. J gave up 0 bases and V 0 bases, and 5 bases lay outside the gene matches. CDR1 is KGHSH, CDR2 LQKENI, per germline. The DNA of the CDR3 is TGTGCCAGCTCACCACCGGGACAGCCTTTAGCCAAAAACATTCAGTACTTC. Translating it yields CASSPPGQPLAKNIQYF.

This clonotype has more than one count but fewer than ten. The chain is built from TRBV7-6 and TRBJ2-2; 8 bases fit TRBD1. V trimming: 3 bases; J trimming: 6 bases; junction bases outside the gene matches: 9. CDR1 and CDR2 (germline): SGHVS, FNYEAQ. The CDR3 has 16 amino acids. Here the CDR3 DNA reads TGTGCCAGCAGCTTGGGGCAGGGGGCAGGTGCCGGGGAGCTGTTTTTT. As protein: CASSLGQGAGAGELFF. The entire variable domain, with the rest obtained from reference TRBV7-6 and TRBJ2-2, is as follows: GAGVSQSPRYKVTKRGQDVALRCDPISGHVSLYWYRQALGQGPEFLTYFNYEAQQDKSGLPNDRFSAERPEGSISTLTIQRTEQRDSAMYRCASSLGQGAGAGELFFGEGSRLTVL.

This clonotype turned up a few times. The J gene is TRBJ1-6, the V gene TRBV9; D is unresolved. Germline values: CDR1 SGDLS, CDR2 YYNGEE. The CDR3 contains 15 residues. V was shortened by 3 bases and J by 7 bases, with 14 bases between the two germline ends. The CDR3 loop reads CASSASTARNSPLHF. The CDR3 nucleotides are TGTGCCAGCAGCGCCTCGACGGCGAGGAATTCACCCCTCCACTTT.

This clonotype was seen repeatedly, ten times or more. The V and J genes are TRBV29-1 and TRBJ2-5; D call uncertain. Germline V CDR1 and CDR2: SQVTM, ANQGSEA. Trimming shortened V by 2 bases and J by 2 bases, and 12 bases separated the two germline ends. The CDR3 consists of 14 residues. Written as DNA, the CDR3 is TGCAGCGTTGAACCATGGGCCACGCAAGAGACCCAGTACTTC. Its translation: CSVEPWATQETQYF.

This clonotype turned up a few times. The CDR3 spells CASSRTGPETPLHF. CDR3 in DNA: TGCGCCAGCAGCCGAACCGGGCCAGAAACACCCCTCCACTTT. The rearrangement joins TRBV4-1 to TRBJ1-6; D remains unclear. The CDR3 runs to 14 residues. The ends were cut back, 4 bases at V and 11 bases at J, with 15 bases in the middle. The germline gives CDR1 MGHRA, CDR2 YSYEKL.

This chain connects TRBV10-3 to TRBJ2-7; 7 bases line up with TRBD2. The germline gives CDR1 ENHRY, CDR2 SYGVKD. V shed 10 bases, J shed 2 bases, and the junction held 5 bases outside the gene matches. The CDR3 consists of 12 residues. CDR3 sequence: CATSAGAYEQYF. In DNA form, the CDR3 reads TGTGCCACCTCCGCGGGGGCCTACGAGCAGTACTTC.

The chain joins TRBV27 to TRBJ2-7; 11 bases are shared with TRBD2. The germline V gene has CDR1 MNHEY and CDR2 SMNVEV (reference sequence). V lost 6 bases to trimming and J lost 6 bases; unmatched junction nucleotides: 13. CDR3 size: 16 residues. DNA of the CDR3: TGTGCCAGCAGACTTATCAGACTAGCGGGAAAAGGCGAGCAGTACTTC. It translates to CASRLIRLAGKGEQYF.

This clonotype was counted ten times or more. V is TRBV5-1 and J is TRBJ2-1, with 10 bases lining up with TRBD2. V was pared by 4 bases and J by 6 bases, with 7 bases of the junction left unmatched. Germline CDR1 is SGHRS and CDR2 is YFSETQ. This CDR3 has 15 residues. This CDR3 is CASSQGASGGNEQFF. CDR3 coding DNA: TGCGCCAGCAGCCAGGGGGCTAGCGGGGGCAATGAGCAGTTCTTC.